A selection of T cell receptor beta chains follows, all from one sample in a study of cytomegalovirus exposure and HLA in healthy donors. Profiled with immunoSEQ multiplex PCR; TCRdb holds only in-frame clones, not every one. The data show 170,000 or so clones, about four fifths seen once. Specimen: PBMCs. The receptors were sampled from a man under 40 in good health and CMV-seropositive. Each CDR3 is given with its conserved first and last residue. A D gene is named only where the DNA matches it firmly. Rows give clone size only sometimes, using once, few, many, or a class for an expanded clone.

V gene	clone size	D gene	J gene	CDR3 DNA	CDR3 protein
TRBV6-1	-	TRBD2	TRBJ2-2	TGTGCCAGCAGTGAGTTTTCACTAGCGATGAACACCGGGGAGCTGTTTTTT	CASSEFSLAMNTGELFF
TRBV28	-	-	TRBJ2-7	TGTGCCAGCAGCCACTCGCTTTATATCCCCTCCTACGAGCAGTACTTC	CASSHSLYIPSYEQYF
TRBV27	-	-	TRBJ1-1	TGTGCCAGCAGGCGCAGGGGAGGGACTGAAGCTTTCTTT	CASRRRGGTEAFF
TRBV21-1	-	-	TRBJ2-1	TGTGCCAGCAGACCTGCCGGGGGGCGAGTCGGGGACAATGAGCAGTTCTTC	CASRPAGGRVGDNEQFF
TRBV9	few	-	TRBJ1-1	TGTGCCAGCAGCGGTGCAGGGGCCGTGAACACTGAAGCTTTCTTT	CASSGAGAVNTEAFF
TRBV19	-	-	TRBJ2-7	TGTGCCAGTACTTCACGGAATGGGCCCTACGAGCAGTACTTC	CASTSRNGPYEQYF
TRBV14	-	TRBD2	TRBJ2-7	TGTGCCAGCAGCCCCCCCCTCCTGGCGGGAGTCCACGAGCAGTACTTC	CASSPPLLAGVHEQYF
TRBV9	few	TRBD2	TRBJ2-3	TGTGCCAGCAGCCCCGGCCCGCGGGAGACGTTCATAGATACGCAGTATTTT	CASSPGPRETFIDTQYF
TRBV5-4	-	TRBD2	TRBJ2-1	TGTGCCAGCAGCCGCGAGCCTAGCGGGGGTACCTTTGGTGAGCAGTTCTTC	CASSREPSGGTFGEQFF
TRBV30	once	-	TRBJ1-1	TGTGCCTGGAGTGCGGGGAGGATCACTGAAGCTTTCTTT	CAWSAGRITEAFF
TRBV6-5	-	-	TRBJ1-1	TGTGCCAGCAGTGCTCCGGGAAGCGCGGCTTTCTTT	CASSAPGSAAFF
TRBV19	-	TRBD2	TRBJ2-5	TGTGCCAGTAGTATCCCGGCTAGCGGGAGAAAAGAGACCCAGTACTTC	CASSIPASGRKETQYF
TRBV29-1	-	TRBD2	TRBJ2-1	TGCAGCGTTGAAGTCGGGCGGGAGATCGCGGGGAATGAGCAGTTCTTC	CSVEVGREIAGNEQFF
TRBV5-1	-	TRBD1	TRBJ1-2	TGCGCCAGCAGCCCGGACAGGGGAGGCTATGGCTACACCTTC	CASSPDRGGYGYTF
TRBV18	-	-	TRBJ2-5	TGTGCCAGCTCACCACCGGTTCCAGGGTGGGGGACCCAGTACTTC	CASSPPVPGWGTQYF
TRBV20-1	-	-	TRBJ2-5	TGCAGTGGGTGGGGCATGGAGACCCAGTACTTC	CSGWGMETQYF
TRBV7-2	-	TRBD2	TRBJ2-7	TGTGCCAGCAGCCGAGCGGGAGGGTCCGTTACCGAGCAGTACTTC	CASSRAGGSVTEQYF
TRBV5-4	-	-	TRBJ2-1	TGTGCCAGCAGCTTGGGGCGGGACTACAATGAGCAGTTCTTC	CASSLGRDYNEQFF
TRBV7-2	-	-	TRBJ2-2	TGTGCCAGCAGCTGGACTGCAGGGGAGTCCGGGGAGCTGTTTTTT	CASSWTAGESGELFF
TRBV5-1	-	TRBD2	TRBJ2-5	TGCGCCAGCAGCTTGGTGGCGGGGGGACCAGAGACCCAGTACTTC	CASSLVAGGPETQYF
TRBV19	once	TRBD1	TRBJ1-6	TGTGCCAGTACCCCCGGGACAGGTTATTCACCCCTCCACTTT	CASTPGTGYSPLHF
TRBV7-2	-	TRBD2	TRBJ2-1	TGTGCCAGCAGCTTAGCTAGCGGGTTTTACAATGAGCAGTTCTTC	CASSLASGFYNEQFF
TRBV18	-	TRBD2	TRBJ2-3	TGTGCCAGCTCATCTCGGACTAGCGGGAGTAGCACAGATACGCAGTATTTT	CASSSRTSGSSTDTQYF